The present entry profiles one T cell receptor beta chain with its context. The CDR3 runs to 17 residues. This sample was included in a study of response to subunit inactivated influenza vaccine. Using its own MiXCR run on the RT-PCR reads, TCRdb lists one record per CDR3 protein. The table lists about 650,000 distinct CDR3 sequences, 12% to 15% of them singletons. The specimen comprised PBMCs from blood, sampled less than 15 days before vaccination. This TCR derives from a man in his fifties or sixties who received an inactivated influenza vaccine. The V and J genes are TRBV21-1 and TRBJ2-6; the table's D call, TRBD1, has no DNA check behind it. TRBV21-1 is described as a pseudogene. CDR3 in amino acids: CARGGGQGYSGANVLTF. The CDR3 bases are TGTGCCAGGGGGGGGGGACAGGGGTACTCTGGGGCCAACGTCCTGACTTTC.